This TCR beta chain emerged from a study of CD8 T cells in Susac syndrome. CD8+ and CD4+ T cells were negatively isolated; TEMRA cells were FACS-enriched. When the RNA was reverse transcribed, random hexamers were used with an input of roughly 0.45 to 1 ug. One entry per CDR3 protein, called by TCRdb with MiXCR from the immunoSEQ multiplex PCR reads. Of some 90,000 distinct CDR3 sequences listed, 85% to 95% are singletons. The material sequenced was CD8+ T cells from PBMCs. This sequence was found in a human donor in good health.

The chain's CDR3 is CASSLGQDNQPQHF. The CDR3 coding sequence is TGTGCCAGCAGCCTAGGACAGGACAATCAGCCCCAGCATTTT. V usage is TRBV7-2 and J usage is TRBJ1-5, with 7 positions matching TRBD1. CDR3 size: 14 residues. J lost 3 bases, V lost 5 bases, and 4 bases had no gene match. CDR1 and CDR2 from the germline V gene are SGHTA and FQGNSA.